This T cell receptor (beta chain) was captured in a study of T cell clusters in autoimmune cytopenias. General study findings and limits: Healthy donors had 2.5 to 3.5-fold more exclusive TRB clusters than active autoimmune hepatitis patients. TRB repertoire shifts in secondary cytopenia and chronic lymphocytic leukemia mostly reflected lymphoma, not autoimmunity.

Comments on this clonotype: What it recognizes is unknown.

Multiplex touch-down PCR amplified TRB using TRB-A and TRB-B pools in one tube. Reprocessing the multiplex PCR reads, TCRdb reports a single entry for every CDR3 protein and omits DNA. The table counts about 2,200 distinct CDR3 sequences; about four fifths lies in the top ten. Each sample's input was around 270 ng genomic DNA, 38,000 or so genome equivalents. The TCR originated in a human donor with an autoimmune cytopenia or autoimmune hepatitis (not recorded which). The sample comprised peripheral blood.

The CDR3 loop reads CATSDSRGRGETQYF. The rearrangement joins TRBV24-1 to TRBJ2-5; without DNA, the TCRdb call of TRBD1 cannot be checked. The CDR3 is 15 residues long. Germline V gene sequence: CDR1 KGHDR, CDR2 SFDVKD.